This TCR beta chain originates from a study of T cell changes during pregnancy in multiple sclerosis. CDR1 is MNHEY, CDR2 SMNVEV, per germline (reference sequence). The V end lost 9 bases, the J end lost 5 bases, and 14 bases lay between the germline ends. CDR3 length: 13 residues. The assay was immunoSEQ multiplex PCR, and TCRdb's table has in-frame clones only and misses some. In the table there are approximately 27,000 clones, 70% to 90% of which are singletons. The starting material was CD8+ T cells from peripheral blood mononuclear cells, obtained before pregnancy. The receptor's source is a female donor with multiple sclerosis, enrolled in a pregnancy study. The rearrangement joins TRBV27 to TRBJ2-1; possible D gene TRBD1, 6 bases. CDR3 residues: CASKGVGNNEQFF. The CDR3 DNA follows: TGTGCCAGTAAGGGGGTTGGGAACAATGAGCAGTTCTTC.